Listed below are T cell receptor beta chains from one sample, sequenced in a study of brain T cells in children with intractable seizures. Libraries were prepared by immunoSEQ multiplex PCR; TCRdb keeps only in-frame clonotypes and omits some of them. The table has tens of thousands of clones, approximately 94% seen once. Sequenced material: peripheral blood, taken at surgery. The receptors originated from a boy younger than two with tuberous sclerosis and intractable seizures. The CDR3 runs from the conserved cysteine through the conserved F or W. Each record gives: clone size, D gene, J gene, V gene, CDR3 protein, CDR3 DNA. The D gene is left open where the match is weak. Where a row states a size, it is once, few, many or the class of an expanded clone; other rows omit it.

size: -; D: -; J: TRBJ2-3; V: TRBV28; CDR3: CASQPASRTDTQYF; DNA: TGTGCCAGCCAACCGGCGTCCCGAACAGATACGCAGTATTTT
size: -; D: -; J: TRBJ1-1; V: TRBV5-6; CDR3: CASSLGGAAFF; DNA: TGTGCCAGCAGCTTGGGGGGAGCAGCTTTCTTT
size: -; D: -; J: TRBJ2-7; V: TRBV23-1; CDR3: CASSQEGGPGSYEQYF; DNA: TGCGCCAGCAGTCAAGAGGGGGGCCCCGGGTCCTACGAGCAGTACTTC
size: -; D: -; J: TRBJ2-4; V: TRBV5-1; CDR3: CASSLASALAKNIQYF; DNA: TGCGCCAGCAGCTTGGCAAGCGCGCTAGCCAAAAACATTCAGTACTTC
size: -; D: -; J: TRBJ1-3; V: TRBV6-5; CDR3: CASSSRSGNTIYF; DNA: TGTGCCAGCAGTTCCCGCTCTGGAAACACCATATATTTT
size: -; D: -; J: TRBJ1-1; V: TRBV6-4; CDR3: CASRPRGIGTEAFF; DNA: TGTGCCAGCAGACCACGGGGGATTGGCACTGAAGCTTTCTTT
size: -; D: -; J: TRBJ1-2; V: TRBV5-6; CDR3: CASSFSTESGGYTF; DNA: TGTGCCAGCAGCTTCAGCACCGAAAGTGGCGGCTACACCTTC
size: -; D: -; J: TRBJ1-5; V: TRBV7-2; CDR3: CASTLGPRQPQHF; DNA: TGTGCCAGCACCCTAGGGCCGCGGCAGCCCCAGCATTTT
size: -; D: -; J: TRBJ1-2; V: TRBV19; CDR3: CASSIQDYGYTF; DNA: TGTGCCAGTAGCATCCAGGACTATGGCTACACCTTC
size: -; D: -; J: TRBJ1-1; V: TRBV19; CDR3: CASSMGGPAAFF; DNA: TGTGCCAGTAGTATGGGGGGCCCCGCAGCTTTCTTT
size: -; D: TRBD2; J: TRBJ2-5; V: TRBV19; CDR3: CASSTLAGGRGTQYF; DNA: TGTGCCAGTAGTACTCTAGCGGGGGGCCGCGGGACCCAGTACTTC
size: -; D: -; J: TRBJ2-3; V: TRBV27; CDR3: CASSYVADTQYF; DNA: TGTGCCAGCAGTTATGTCGCAGATACGCAGTATTTT
size: -; D: -; J: TRBJ2-2; V: TRBV29-1; CDR3: CSAGRTNTGELFF; DNA: TGCAGCGCGGGGAGGACGAACACCGGGGAGCTGTTTTTT
size: -; D: -; J: TRBJ1-5; V: TRBV30; CDR3: CAWNLGTPYSNQPQHF; DNA: TGTGCCTGGAATTTGGGAACCCCTTATAGCAATCAGCCCCAGCATTTT
size: once; D: TRBD2; J: TRBJ2-2; V: TRBV5-4; CDR3: CASSQRGDNTGELFF; DNA: TGTGCCAGCAGCCAGCGGGGGGATAACACCGGGGAGCTGTTTTTT
size: -; D: -; J: TRBJ2-1; V: TRBV9; CDR3: CASSPGGGGSYNEQFF; DNA: TGTGCCAGCAGCCCGGGCGGCGGCGGCTCCTACAATGAGCAGTTCTTC
size: -; D: TRBD1; J: TRBJ1-5; V: TRBV5-5; CDR3: CASSLKGAQPQHF; DNA: TGTGCCAGCAGCTTGAAGGGGGCCCAGCCCCAGCATTTT
size: once; D: -; J: TRBJ2-4; V: TRBV25-1; CDR3: CASSEGRGFKNIQYF; DNA: TGTGCCAGCAGTGAAGGAAGGGGATTTAAAAACATTCAGTACTTC
size: -; D: TRBD1; J: TRBJ2-5; V: TRBV7-7; CDR3: CASSAGTGTQETQYF; DNA: TGTGCTAGCAGCGCTGGGACAGGGACCCAAGAGACCCAGTACTTC
size: -; D: -; J: TRBJ2-1; V: TRBV5-1; CDR3: CASSLIATSYNEQFF; DNA: TGCGCCAGCAGCTTAATCGCGACTAGCTACAATGAGCAGTTCTTC
size: once; D: -; J: TRBJ2-2; V: TRBV14; CDR3: CASSQDPTRTGELFF; DNA: TGTGCCAGCAGCCAAGATCCCACTAGAACCGGGGAGCTGTTTTTT
size: -; D: -; J: TRBJ1-3; V: TRBV7-9; CDR3: CASSDGTYSGNTIYF; DNA: TGTGCCAGCAGCGACGGAACCTACTCTGGAAACACCATATATTTT
size: -; D: TRBD1; J: TRBJ2-1; V: TRBV5-6; CDR3: CASSLQGAIVENEQFF; DNA: TGTGCCAGCAGCTTGCAGGGGGCCATCGTTGAAAATGAGCAGTTCTTC
size: -; D: -; J: TRBJ2-1; V: TRBV6-5; CDR3: CASSPGLYNEQFF; DNA: TGTGCCAGCAGTCCCGGACTGTACAATGAGCAGTTCTTC
size: -; D: -; J: TRBJ2-7; V: TRBV7-8; CDR3: CASSFFGDEQYF; DNA: TGTGCCAGCAGCTTCTTCGGGGACGAGCAGTACTTC